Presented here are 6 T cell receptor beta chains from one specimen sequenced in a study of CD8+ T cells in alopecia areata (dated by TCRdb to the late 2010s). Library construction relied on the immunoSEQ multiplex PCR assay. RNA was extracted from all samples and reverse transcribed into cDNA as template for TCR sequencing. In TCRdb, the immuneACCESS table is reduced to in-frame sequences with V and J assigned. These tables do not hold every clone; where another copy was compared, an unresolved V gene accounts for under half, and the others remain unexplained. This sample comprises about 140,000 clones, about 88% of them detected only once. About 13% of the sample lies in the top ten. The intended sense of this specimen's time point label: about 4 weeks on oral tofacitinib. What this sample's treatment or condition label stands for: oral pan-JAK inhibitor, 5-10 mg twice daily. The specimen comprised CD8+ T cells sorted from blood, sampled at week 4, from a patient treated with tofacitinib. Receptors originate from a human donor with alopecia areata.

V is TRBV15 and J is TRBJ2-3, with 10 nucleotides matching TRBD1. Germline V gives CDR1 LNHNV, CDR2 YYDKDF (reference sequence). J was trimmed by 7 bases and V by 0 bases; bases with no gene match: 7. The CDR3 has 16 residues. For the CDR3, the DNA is TGTGCCACCAGCAGAGACCGGGACAGGGGTTACCATACGCAGTATTTT. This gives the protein CATSRDRDRGYHTQYF. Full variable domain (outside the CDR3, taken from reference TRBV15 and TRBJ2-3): DAMVIQNPRYQVTQFGKPVTLSCSQTLNHNVMYWYQQKSSQAPKLLFHYYDKDFNNEADTPDNFQSRRPNTSFCFLDIRSPGLGDTAMYLCATSRDRDRGYHTQYFGPGTRLTVL.

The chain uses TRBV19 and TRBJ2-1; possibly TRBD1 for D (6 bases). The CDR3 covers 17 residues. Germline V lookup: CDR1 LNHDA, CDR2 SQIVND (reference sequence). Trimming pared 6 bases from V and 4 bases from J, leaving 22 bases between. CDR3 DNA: TGTGCCAGTAGAACCCCCGGACAGCGCCTAACGTACAATGAGCAGTTCTTC. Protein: CASRTPGQRLTYNEQFF.

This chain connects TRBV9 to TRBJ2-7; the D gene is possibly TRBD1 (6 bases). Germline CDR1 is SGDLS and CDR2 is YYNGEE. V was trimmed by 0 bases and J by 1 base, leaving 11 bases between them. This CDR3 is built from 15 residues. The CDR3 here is CASSVDGGGSYEQYF. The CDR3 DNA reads TGTGCCAGCAGCGTAGATGGGGGCGGTTCCTACGAGCAGTACTTC. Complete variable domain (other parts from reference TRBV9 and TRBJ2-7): DSGVTQTPKHLITATGQRVTLRCSPRSGDLSVYWYQQSLDQGLQFLIQYYNGEERAKGNILERFSAQQFPDLHSELNLSSLELGDSALYFCASSVDGGGSYEQYFGPGTRLTVT.

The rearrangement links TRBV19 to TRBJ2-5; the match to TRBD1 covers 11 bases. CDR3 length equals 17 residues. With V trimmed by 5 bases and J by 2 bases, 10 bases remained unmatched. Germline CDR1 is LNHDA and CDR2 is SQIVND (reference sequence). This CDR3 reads CASSAVWTGGGQETQYF. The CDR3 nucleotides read TGTGCCAGTAGTGCGGTCTGGACAGGGGGCGGACAAGAGACCCAGTACTTC.

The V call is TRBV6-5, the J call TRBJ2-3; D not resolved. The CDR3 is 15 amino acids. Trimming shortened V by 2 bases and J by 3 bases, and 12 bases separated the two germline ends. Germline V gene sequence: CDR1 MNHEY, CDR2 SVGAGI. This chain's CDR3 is CASSYGDLGTDTQYF. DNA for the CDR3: TGTGCCAGCAGTTACGGAGATCTTGGGACAGATACGCAGTATTTT.

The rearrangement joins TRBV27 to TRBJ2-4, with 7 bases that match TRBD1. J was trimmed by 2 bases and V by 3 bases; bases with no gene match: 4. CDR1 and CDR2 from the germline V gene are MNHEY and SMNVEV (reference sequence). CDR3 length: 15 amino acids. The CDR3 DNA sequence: TGTGCCAGCAGTTTTCAGGGGGTGTCCAAAAACATTCAGTACTTC. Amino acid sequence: CASSFQGVSKNIQYF.